This T cell receptor beta chain was sequenced during a study of blood T cell repertoires in COVID-19. For the study at large: Samples of COVID-19 (acute and convalescent) were obtained from the United States, Italy and Spain. T cells, B-cell-depleted T cells, or PBMCs supplied cDNA or gDNA.

The germline V and J ends were trimmed by 1 base and 5 bases, with 28 bases remaining between them. Germline loops: CDR1 SGHRS, CDR2 YFSETQ. The CDR3 is 20 amino acids. Using immunoSEQ multiplex PCR, the repertoire was profiled, and TCRdb retains in-frame clones only, with some absent. The table has about 170,000 clones, around 82% seen once. In terms of age and location, participants ranged from about 18 to 95 years and lived in around 22 US areas. The sequencing sample was made of PBMCs or T cells enriched from blood (not recorded which). The clonotype comes from a woman aged 45-65 years in a cohort exposed to, infected with or recovered from COVID-19 (not recorded which). The chain employs TRBV5-1 and TRBJ2-1; D gene unclear. The CDR3: CASSLSALVEYSRMNNEQFF. The CDR3 DNA follows: TGCGCCAGCAGCTTGAGCGCACTGGTTGAGTATTCGCGGATGAACAATGAGCAGTTCTTC.